This TCR beta chain was obtained from a study of blood T cell repertoires in COVID-19. Study-wide context: T cells, B-cell-depleted T cells, or PBMCs supplied cDNA or gDNA.

This clone was detected a few times. The CDR3 runs 12 residues. Trimming left V 7 bases short and J 6 bases short, with 13 bases between. Germline-derived CDR1 and CDR2 are SEHNR and FQNEAQ (reference sequence). Study processing details: Reference gene primer amplification yielded estimated nucleated cell counts. Measured with immunoSEQ multiplex PCR; TCRdb has only the in-frame clones, and not every one. The V and J calls and clone size come from that table; D and trimming were worked out from the DNA. Among 150,000 to 200,000 clones, about 80% were seen once, and the ten largest hold more than 6%. V is TRBV7-9 and J is TRBJ2-7; D is tentatively TRBD1 or TRBD2 (7 bases each). Sequencing input: peripheral blood. The clonotype originates from a woman in her 40s with COVID-19, enrolled during active disease. Written as DNA, the CDR3 is TGTGCCAGCACCAGGGGGGGCACCGAGCAGTACTTC. Protein product: CASTRGGTEQYF.